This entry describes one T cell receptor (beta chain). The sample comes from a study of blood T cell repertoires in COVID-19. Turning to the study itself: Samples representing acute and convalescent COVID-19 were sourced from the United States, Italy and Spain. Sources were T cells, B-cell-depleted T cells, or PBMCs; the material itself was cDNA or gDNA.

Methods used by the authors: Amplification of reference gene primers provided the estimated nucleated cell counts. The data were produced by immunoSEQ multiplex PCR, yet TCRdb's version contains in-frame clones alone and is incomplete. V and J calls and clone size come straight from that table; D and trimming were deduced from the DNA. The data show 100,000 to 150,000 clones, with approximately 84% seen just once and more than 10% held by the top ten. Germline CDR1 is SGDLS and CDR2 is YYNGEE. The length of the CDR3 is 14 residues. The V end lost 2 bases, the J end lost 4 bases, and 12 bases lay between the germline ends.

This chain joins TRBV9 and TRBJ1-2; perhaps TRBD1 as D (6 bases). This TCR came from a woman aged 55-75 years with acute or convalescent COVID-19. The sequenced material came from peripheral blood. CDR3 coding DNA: TGTGCCAGCAGCGTGACAGGCGGCGGCTATGGCTACACCTTC. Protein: CASSVTGGGYGYTF.